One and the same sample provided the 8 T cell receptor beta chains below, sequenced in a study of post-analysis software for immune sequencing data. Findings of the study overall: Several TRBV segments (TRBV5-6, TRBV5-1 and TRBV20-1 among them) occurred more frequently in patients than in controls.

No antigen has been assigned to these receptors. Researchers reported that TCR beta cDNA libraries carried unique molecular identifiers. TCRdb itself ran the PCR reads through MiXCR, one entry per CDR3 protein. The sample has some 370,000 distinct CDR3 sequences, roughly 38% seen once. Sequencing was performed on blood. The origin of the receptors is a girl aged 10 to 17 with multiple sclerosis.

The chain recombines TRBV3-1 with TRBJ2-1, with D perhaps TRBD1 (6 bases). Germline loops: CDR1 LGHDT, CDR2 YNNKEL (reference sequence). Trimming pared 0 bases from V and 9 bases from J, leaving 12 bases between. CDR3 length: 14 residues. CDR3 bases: TGTGCCAGCAGCCAAGATACGACAGGCGGTGAGCAGTTCTTC. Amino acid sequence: CASSQDTTGGEQFF.

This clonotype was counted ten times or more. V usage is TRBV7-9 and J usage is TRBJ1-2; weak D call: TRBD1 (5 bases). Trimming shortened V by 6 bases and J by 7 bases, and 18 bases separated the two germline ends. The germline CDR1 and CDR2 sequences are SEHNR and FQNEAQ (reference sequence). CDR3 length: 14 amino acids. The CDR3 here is CASSGTQRMGGYTF. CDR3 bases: TGTGCCAGCAGTGGGACTCAGAGAATGGGTGGCTACACCTTC.

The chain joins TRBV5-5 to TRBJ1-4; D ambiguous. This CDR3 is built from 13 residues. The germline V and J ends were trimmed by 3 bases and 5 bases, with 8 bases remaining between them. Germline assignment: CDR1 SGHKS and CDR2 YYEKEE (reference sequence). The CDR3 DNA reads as TGTGCCAGCAGCTCGACGGGGAATGAAAAACTGTTTTTT. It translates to CASSSTGNEKLFF.

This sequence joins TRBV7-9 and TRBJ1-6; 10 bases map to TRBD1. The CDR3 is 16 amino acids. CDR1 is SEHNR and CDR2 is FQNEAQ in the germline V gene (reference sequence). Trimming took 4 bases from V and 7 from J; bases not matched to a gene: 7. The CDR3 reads CASSYTGTGENSPLHF. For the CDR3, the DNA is TGTGCCAGCAGCTATACCGGGACAGGGGAGAATTCACCCCTCCACTTT.

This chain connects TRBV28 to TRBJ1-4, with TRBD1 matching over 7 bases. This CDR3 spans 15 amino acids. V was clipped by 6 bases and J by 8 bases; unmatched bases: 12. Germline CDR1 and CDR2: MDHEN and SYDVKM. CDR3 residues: CASRKEDRLGEKLFF. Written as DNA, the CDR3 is TGTGCCAGCAGAAAAGAGGACAGGTTGGGAGAAAAACTGTTTTTT.

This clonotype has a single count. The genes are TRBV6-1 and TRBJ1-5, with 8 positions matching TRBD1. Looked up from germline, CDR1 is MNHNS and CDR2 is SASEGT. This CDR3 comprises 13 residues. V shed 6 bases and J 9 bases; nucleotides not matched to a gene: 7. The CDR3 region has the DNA TGTGCCAGCAGGGGGACAGGTTTGTCGCCCCAGCATTTT. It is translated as CASRGTGLSPQHF.

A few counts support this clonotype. This CDR3 is CASSWTLEKSNEQFF. CDR3 bases: TGTGCCAGCAGCTGGACGCTAGAAAAAAGCAATGAGCAGTTCTTC. This sequence joins TRBV11-2 and TRBJ2-1; no firm D call. Germline V gene data show CDR1 as SGHAT and CDR2 as FQNNGV. Trimming removed 4 bases from V and 6 bases from J, with 16 bases in between. This CDR3 spans 15 amino acids.

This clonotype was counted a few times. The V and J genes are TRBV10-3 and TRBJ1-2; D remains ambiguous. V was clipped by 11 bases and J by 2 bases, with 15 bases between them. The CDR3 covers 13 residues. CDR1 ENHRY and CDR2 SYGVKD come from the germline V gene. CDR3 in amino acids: CAGSGLGNYGYTF. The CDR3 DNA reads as TGTGCCGGCAGCGGGCTTGGCAACTATGGCTACACCTTC.